The 13 T cell receptor beta chains given below trace back to one sample, sequenced in a study of blood T cells in healthy people across ages. Using a J-beta primer mix together with a sample-barcoded 5' primer, a second PCR was run for roughly 6 to 12 cycles. TCRdb used MiXCR to reprocess the 5' RACE reads, holding one entry per CDR3 protein. Of around 1,500,000 distinct CDR3 sequences in the sample, around two fifths were seen once. Sequencing input: blood. The receptors come from a woman aged 18-29 years in good health.

This clonotype was detected ten times or more. The chain has TRBV7-9 and TRBJ2-5, with D perhaps matching TRBD1 or TRBD2 (5 bases each). With 5 bases removed from V and 0 bases from J, the gap between germline ends came to 22 bases. In germline, CDR1 is SEHNR, CDR2 FQNEAQ (reference sequence). The CDR3 is 18 residues long. CDR3 amino acids: CASSGPLSGTPYQETQYF. CDR3 bases: TGTGCCAGCAGCGGCCCTCTCTCCGGGACGCCGTACCAAGAGACCCAGTACTTC.

CDR3 nucleotides: TGTGCCAGCAGAAACCGGGGGGCCGGGTCACCCCTCCACTTT. Encoded protein: CASRNRGAGSPLHF. This chain links TRBV6-1 with TRBJ1-6; perhaps TRBD1 as D (6 bases). The V gene's germline CDR1 is MNHNS and CDR2 SASEGT. V lost 6 bases and J lost 10, with 16 bases in between. The CDR3 sequence is 14 residues long.

This clonotype was observed a handful of times. This chain connects TRBV20-1 to TRBJ1-5; 8 bases match TRBD1. CDR3 length: 14 residues. The junction had 5 bases not matched to a gene; V was cut back by 5 bases and J by 2 bases. Germline-derived CDR1 and CDR2 are DFQATT and SNEGSKA (reference sequence). CDR3 sequence (DNA): TGCAGTGCTCCGGACAGGGTGCGCAATCAGCCCCAGCATTTT. Protein product: CSAPDRVRNQPQHF.

This clonotype was counted between two and nine times. V and J are TRBV3-1 and TRBJ2-5; 9 bases are a match to TRBD1. Gene TRBJ2-7 matches the end of the DNA better, so the J call may be wrong. CDR3 length equals 14 residues. From germline, CDR1 is LGHDT and CDR2 YNNKEL (reference sequence). CDR3 residues: CASSHGTGKGEQYF. CDR3 nucleotides: TGTGCCAGCAGCCACGGGACAGGGAAGGGCGAGCAGTACTTC.

This clonotype was detected only a few times. The V gene is TRBV28, the J gene TRBJ1-2; D is undetermined. The CDR3 spans 11 residues. Germline V gene data show CDR1 as MDHEN and CDR2 as SYDVKM. V gave up 5 bases and J gave up 8 bases, with 9 bases separating them. The chain's CDR3 is CASSQMRGYTF. CDR3 bases: TGTGCCAGCAGTCAGATGCGGGGCTACACCTTC.

The genes are TRBV7-9 and TRBJ2-7; D gene ambiguous. Germline V gene lookup returns CDR1 SEHNR and CDR2 FQNEAQ (reference sequence). V gave up 6 bases and J gave up 7 bases, with 10 bases separating them. This CDR3 has 11 amino acids. The CDR3: CASSRDLEQYF. DNA of the CDR3: TGTGCCAGCAGTAGAGATTTGGAGCAGTACTTC.

This clonotype was observed a handful of times. V is TRBV19 and J is TRBJ1-5; D might be TRBD1 (6 bases). The germline V gene has CDR1 LNHDA and CDR2 SQIVND (reference sequence). The CDR3 sequence is 15 residues long. V was shortened by 7 bases and J by 1 base, with 14 bases between the two germline ends. CDR3 region: CASMAGQGSNQPQHF. CDR3 DNA: TGTGCCAGTATGGCTGGCCAGGGGAGCAATCAGCCCCAGCATTTT.

The chain uses TRBV7-2 and TRBJ1-1, with a tentative D call TRBD1 (6 bases). The V gene lost 7 bases and the J gene lost 7 bases, with 10 bases spanning the gap. Germline CDR1 reads SGHTA; CDR2 reads FQGNSA. The CDR3 covers 11 residues. Here the CDR3 DNA reads TGTGCCAGCACCCAGGGGTTTGAAGCTTTCTTT. Translated, it gives CASTQGFEAFF.

The rearrangement uses TRBV5-1 and TRBJ2-5; 7 nucleotides line up with TRBD2. Per germline, CDR1 SGHRS and CDR2 YFSETQ. The CDR3 sequence is 16 residues long. V lost 1 base to trimming and J lost 0 bases; unmatched junction nucleotides: 6. This chain's CDR3 is CASSLLTGTNQETQYF. The CDR3 DNA sequence: TGCGCCAGCAGCTTGCTTACGGGGACTAACCAAGAGACCCAGTACTTC.

V usage is TRBV11-2 and J usage is TRBJ2-1; TRBD2 aligns across 9 bases. The V and J ends lost 0 bases and 2 bases, in that order; junction bases with no gene match: 5. Looked up from germline, CDR1 is SGHAT and CDR2 is FQNNGV. The CDR3 is 17 amino acids. The CDR3 DNA sequence: TGTGCCAGCAGCTTAGATATTGAGCGGGGGGCCTACAATGAGCAGTTCTTC. Translation: CASSLDIERGAYNEQFF. Complete variable domain (other parts from reference TRBV11-2 and TRBJ2-1): EAGVAQSPRYKIIEKRQSVAFWCNPISGHATLYWYQQILGQGPKLLIQFQNNGVVDDSQLPKDRFSAERLKGVDSTLKIQPAKLEDSAVYLCASSLDIERGAYNEQFFGPGTRLTVL.

This clonotype was picked up a small number of times. The rearrangement joins TRBV20-1 to TRBJ2-5; D not resolved. Germline CDR1 is DFQATT and CDR2 is SNEGSKA (reference sequence). The CDR3 is made up of 12 amino acids. The V gene lost 0 bases and the J gene lost 7 bases, with 9 bases spanning the gap. CDR3 region: CSARDTIGTQYF. The CDR3 region has the DNA TGCAGTGCTAGAGACACGATCGGGACCCAGTACTTC.

This clonotype was counted a few times. The chain employs TRBV29-1 and TRBJ1-2, with D perhaps matching TRBD1 (6 bases). This CDR3 comprises 15 residues. Trimming stripped 6 bases from V and 2 bases from J, with 19 bases between. Germline assignment: CDR1 SQVTM and CDR2 ANQGSEA. The CDR3 DNA follows: TGCAGCGTGCCCCTATCAGGGGTCGGGAACTATGGCTACACCTTC. It specifies CSVPLSGVGNYGYTF.

The rearrangement joins TRBV19 to TRBJ2-2; 7 bases are a match to TRBD2. Germline CDR1 reads LNHDA; CDR2 reads SQIVND (reference sequence). V shed 10 bases and J 1 base; nucleotides not matched to a gene: 12. The CDR3 has 16 residues. The CDR3: CATPREGPRNTGELFF. The CDR3 DNA reads TGTGCCACCCCCAGGGAGGGGCCGCGGAACACCGGGGAGCTGTTTTTT.